A single sample is the source of the 13 T cell receptor beta chains below, sequenced in a study of T cells in Graves' hyperthyroidism and ophthalmopathy. RNA transcripts gave rise to amplified TCR beta CDR3 regions. With the HTBI primer set, the TCR CDR3 went through a first round of RT-PCR. TCRdb independently ran MiXCR on the multiplex PCR reads; one entry per CDR3 protein. The sample includes a few hundred thousand distinct CDR3 sequences, 46% of them seen just once. The material sequenced was peripheral blood or thyroid tissue (not recorded which). The receptors were gathered from an adult woman with Graves' disease, either hyperthyroidism or ophthalmopathy (not recorded which).

The chain recombines TRBV29-1 with TRBJ2-2; the D is unclear. Trimming took off 6 bases at V and 2 bases at J, with 13 bases between the two ends. The CDR3 covers 14 residues. The germline gives CDR1 SQVTM, CDR2 ANQGSEA. CDR3 sequence (DNA): TGCAGCGTGACGATTCGACACAACACCGGGGAGCTGTTTTTT. Protein: CSVTIRHNTGELFF.

The gene calls are TRBV29-1 and TRBJ2-7, with 16 bases matching TRBD2. V dropped 4 bases and J dropped 4; count of bases not matched to a gene: 4. The CDR3 has 15 amino acids. Looked up from germline, CDR1 is SQVTM and CDR2 is ANQGSEA. The CDR3 reads CSVGGTSGRGYEQYF. In DNA form, the CDR3 reads TGCAGCGTTGGGGGGACTAGCGGGAGGGGGTACGAGCAGTACTTC.

The CDR3 protein is CASTIRDGYTF. The CDR3 DNA is TGTGCCAGCACTATCAGGGATGGCTACACCTTC. The chain couples TRBV6-1 to TRBJ1-2, with a weak D call TRBD1 (5 bases). Looked up from germline, CDR1 is MNHNS and CDR2 is SASEGT. CDR3 length: 11 amino acids. V was clipped by 7 bases and J by 6 bases, with 9 bases between them.

V and J are TRBV7-9 and TRBJ1-1, with 7 nucleotides matching TRBD1. The germline gives CDR1 SEHNR, CDR2 FQNEAQ (reference sequence). Unmatched junction bases numbered 4, after V lost 5 bases and J lost 4 bases. The CDR3 is 13 amino acids. The CDR3, as DNA: TGTGCCAGCAGCACGACAGGGCTCACTGAAGCTTTCTTT. Its translation: CASSTTGLTEAFF.

This clonotype was seen at least ten times. The chain is built from TRBV25-1 and TRBJ2-2; D gene unclear. V was shortened by 1 base and J by 6 bases, with 9 bases between the two germline ends. CDR3 length: 14 residues. Germline assignment: CDR1 MGHDK and CDR2 SYGVNS. CDR3 sequence (DNA): TGTGCCAGCAGTGAATGGGCTGCACCCGGGGAGCTGTTTTTT. Its translation is CASSEWAAPGELFF.

Points on this clonotype: The conserved closing phenylalanine or tryptophan is absent in this CDR3, likely reflecting a read error. No DNA is shown, since the ends of the CDR3 on it are uncertain; the CDR3 is the one TCRdb lists. The chain joins TRBV5-1 to TRBJ2-7; the table's D call, TRBD2, was not checked against the DNA. The CDR3 is 9 residues long, counting both termini. Germline CDR1 is SGHRS and CDR2 is YFSETQ. The CDR3 spells CASSLGGTS.

V is TRBV20-1 and J is TRBJ1-3; D may be TRBD1 (6 bases). Trimming removed 4 bases at V and 4 bases at J, with 14 bases between. From germline, CDR1 is DFQATT and CDR2 SNEGSKA (reference sequence). The CDR3 runs to 14 residues. The CDR3 loop reads CSATQGLAGNTIYF. The DNA of the CDR3 is TGCAGTGCTACCCAGGGGCTGGCCGGAAACACCATATATTTT.

The sample holds a few counts of this clonotype. The V and J genes are TRBV28 and TRBJ1-5, with D uncertain. Germline lookup yields CDR1 MDHEN and CDR2 SYDVKM. The CDR3 consists of 15 residues. V lost 2 bases, J lost 4 bases, and 12 bases lay in between. In DNA form, the CDR3 reads TGTGCCAGCAGTTTACAGCTTGGCCCGAATCAGCCCCAGCATTTT. Encoded protein: CASSLQLGPNQPQHF.

This clonotype was observed many times. The chain employs TRBV5-6 and TRBJ2-5; D remains unclear. In germline, CDR1 is SGHDT, CDR2 YYEEEE. The CDR3 has 13 residues. The ends were cut back, 0 bases at V and 3 bases at J, with 6 bases in the middle. CDR3 in amino acids: CASSLDQKETQYF. Written as DNA, the CDR3 is TGTGCCAGCAGCTTGGACCAGAAAGAGACCCAGTACTTC.

The chain is built from TRBV2 and TRBJ2-2, with 8 positions matching TRBD1. CDR3 length: 16 amino acids. J gave up 4 bases and V 4 bases, and 8 bases lay outside the gene matches. Germline V gene data show CDR1 as SNHLY and CDR2 as FYNNEI. The CDR3 DNA reads TGTGCCAGCAGTGTTACAGGGGGACTTCTCACCGGGGAGCTGTTTTTT. It specifies CASSVTGGLLTGELFF.

This clonotype was observed many times. The chain links TRBV4-1 to TRBJ1-2, with unresolved D. This CDR3 comprises 11 residues. V shed 8 bases and J shed 8 bases, with 12 bases lying between them. The V gene's germline CDR1 is MGHRA and CDR2 YSYEKL. The CDR3 region has the DNA TGCGCCAGCCGTAGCTTCCTAGGCTACACCTTC. Its protein product is CASRSFLGYTF.

J is TRBJ2-5 and V is TRBV7-9; the match to TRBD2 covers 9 bases. CDR3 size: 15 residues. Germline loops: CDR1 SEHNR, CDR2 FQNEAQ (reference sequence). The V and J ends lost 5 bases and 2 bases, in that order; junction bases with no gene match: 6. The CDR3 nucleotides read TGTGCCAGCAGCCGGAGACTAGCGGTACAAGAGACCCAGTACTTC. Translating it yields CASSRRLAVQETQYF.

Regarding this clonotype: A much larger clone lies a single base off, so this may be a read error. The CDR3 ends on some other residue instead of the conserved phenylalanine or tryptophan, so this is likely a read error. The CDR3 here is CASSQVTGRGNTEAFS. CDR3 DNA: TGCGCCAGCAGCCAAGTGACGGGACGGGGGAACACTGAAGCTTTCTCT. The chain employs TRBV4-1 and TRBJ1-1; D might be TRBD1 (5 bases). The germline V and J ends were trimmed by 1 base and 1 base, with 13 bases remaining between them. This CDR3 comprises 16 residues. CDR1 and CDR2 (germline): MGHRA, YSYEKL.